These 3 T cell receptor beta chains share one sample of origin, sequenced in a study of blood T cells in healthy people across ages. Sample-barcoded 5' priming and a J-beta primer mix drove a second PCR of roughly 6 to 12 cycles. TCRdb re-analysed the 5' RACE reads in MiXCR, keeping a single row per CDR3 protein. The sample carries about 1.6 million distinct CDR3 sequences, roughly 30% recorded once. Sequenced sample: blood. Receptors were obtained from a woman under 40 in good health.

The rearrangement links TRBV7-6 to TRBJ2-1; TRBD2 agrees at 8 bases. Germline lookup yields CDR1 SGHVS and CDR2 FNYEAQ. The CDR3 sequence is 16 residues long. The ends lost 0 bases at V and 6 bases at J; junction bases unmatched: 7. The CDR3 region has the DNA TGTGCCAGCAGCTTAGCTCGGGAGGGCCGGGGCAATGAGCAGTTCTTC. This encodes CASSLAREGRGNEQFF.

V and J are TRBV3-1 and TRBJ2-5, with 8 bases matching TRBD2. This CDR3 spans 15 amino acids. The germline V gene has CDR1 LGHDT and CDR2 YNNKEL (reference sequence). J gave up 5 bases and V 4 bases, and 9 bases lay outside the gene matches. This CDR3 reads CASSRSRLARETQYF. Written as DNA, the CDR3 is TGTGCCAGCAGCCGAAGTAGACTAGCGAGGGAGACCCAGTACTTC.

The gene calls are TRBV6-4 and TRBJ2-1; TRBD1 matches at 7 bases. CDR1 is MRHNA and CDR2 is SNTAGT in the germline V gene. V was clipped by 2 bases and J by 13 bases; unmatched bases: 8. The CDR3 totals 13 residues. As DNA, the CDR3 is TGTGCCAGCAGTGACACCGACAGGGTCCGACAGTTCTTC. It translates to CASSDTDRVRQFF.